This TCR beta chain was captured by sequencing in a study of OX40 agonist ivuxolimab in advanced cancers. Points from the study as a whole: The study found that CD8+ T cells averaged more expanded clones than CD4+.

Produced via immunoSEQ multiplex PCR; TCRdb's table is partial and in-frame only. The sample includes approximately 15,000 clones, 87% of them seen just once. Points on this clone: No antigen is known for it.

The sequences come from CD4+ or CD8+ T cells sorted from blood, collected in a trial of the OX40 agonist ivuxolimab. The sequence was obtained from an adult with an advanced solid tumor such as melanoma, head and neck, liver or kidney cancer.

The CDR3 sequence: CASSPSGSEAFF. DNA for the CDR3: TGTGCCAGTAGCCCATCGGGGAGCGAAGCTTTCTTT. This chain uses TRBV19 with TRBJ1-1; D is ambiguous. The germline V and J ends were trimmed by 6 bases and 8 bases, with 13 bases remaining between them. This CDR3 is 12 amino acids long. The germline gives CDR1 LNHDA, CDR2 SQIVND (reference sequence).